This TCR beta chain was found in a study of PD-1 blockade in mismatch repair-deficient tumors. V lost 3 bases and J 9 bases, leaving 12 bases between the germline ends. This CDR3 is built from 13 residues. Looked up from germline, CDR1 is MNHEY and CDR2 is SVGAGI. Sequencing used immunoSEQ multiplex PCR; TCRdb keeps in-frame clones, though not all of them. The sample has approximately 60,000 clones; approximately 88% are singletons. This clone was seen only once. This chain links TRBV6-5 with TRBJ2-1; D perhaps matches TRBD2 (7 bases). The sequence derives from an adult with mismatch repair-deficient cancer. The sample was peripheral blood, taken 52 weeks after starting pembrolizumab. CDR3 residues: CASSYGGGREQFF. Written as DNA, the CDR3 is TGTGCCAGCAGTTATGGGGGGGGGCGTGAGCAGTTCTTC.